These 7 T cell receptor beta chains originate from one sample sequenced in a study of T cells in Graves' hyperthyroidism and ophthalmopathy. The TCR beta CDR3 regions underwent amplification using RNA transcripts as the source. First-round RT-PCR of the TCR CDR3 relied on the HTBI primer set. TCRdb fed the multiplex PCR reads into MiXCR, producing one record per CDR3 protein. The table lists about 840,000 distinct CDR3 sequences, approximately 40% of them singletons. What was sequenced was blood. Every receptor here comes from a man between 18 and 35 years old with Graves' hyperthyroidism.

The CDR3 spells CASSPGLSNTGELFF. The DNA for the CDR3 is TGTGCCAGCAGCCCGGGACTATCGAACACCGGGGAGCTGTTTTTT. The V and J genes are TRBV12-3 or TRBV12-4 and TRBJ2-2, with 7 bases matching TRBD2. The V segment lost 6 bases and the J segment 0 bases; nucleotides outside the gene matches: 4. CDR3 length equals 15 residues.

CDR3 region: CASRNDGVNQPQHF. The CDR3 bases are TGTGCCAGTCGTAATGACGGAGTCAATCAGCCCCAGCATTTT. The J gene is TRBJ1-5, the V gene TRBV19, with D unclear. Germline CDR1 reads LNHDA; CDR2 reads SQIVND (reference sequence). The V gene lost 8 bases and the J gene lost 3 bases, with 14 bases spanning the gap. CDR3 size: 14 residues.

The chain links TRBV5-1 to TRBJ2-7; D call uncertain. The end of the DNA is better explained by TRBJ2-1, so the J call may be wrong. The CDR3 length is 12 residues. Germline-derived CDR1 and CDR2 are SGHRS and YFSETQ. DNA for the CDR3: TGCGCCAGCAGCACCCCCAACGGGGAGCAGTTCTTC. It encodes CASSTPNGEQFF.

The CDR3 protein is CAISDSTSGGHEQFF. CDR3 sequence (DNA): TGTGCCATCAGTGACTCGACTAGCGGGGGACATGAGCAGTTCTTT. V usage is TRBV10-3 and J usage is TRBJ1-1; perhaps TRBD1 as D (6 bases). V lost 3 bases and J lost 14, with 25 bases in between. This CDR3 spans 15 amino acids. From germline, CDR1 is ENHRY and CDR2 SYGVKD.

In regard to this clonotype: Compared with germline, one end of the junction differs, possibly owing to a read error. The chain is built from TRBV10-3 and TRBJ2-7, with D possibly TRBD1 on 6 matching bases. From germline, CDR1 is ENHRY and CDR2 SYGVKD. The CDR3 totals 16 residues. The CDR3, as DNA: TGTGCCAGCAGTTTATCGACAGGACGATACTCCTACGAGCAGTACTTC. Translating it yields CASSLSTGRYSYEQYF.

This sequence joins TRBV6-1 and TRBJ1-5; 8 bases agree with TRBD1. Germline values: CDR1 MNHNS, CDR2 SASEGT. The trim removed 5 bases at V and 9 bases at J, leaving 12 bases unmatched. This CDR3 region has 15 residues. In DNA form, the CDR3 reads TGTGCCAGCAGTCCCGGGGACAGGCCCTCCGGGCCCCAGCATTTT. It translates to CASSPGDRPSGPQHF.

This clonotype was detected only a few times. The V call is TRBV6-2 or TRBV6-3, the J call TRBJ1-5; tentatively, D is TRBD1 (5 bases). Germline values: CDR1 MNHEY, CDR2 SVGEGT. With 10 bases removed from V and 0 bases from J, the gap between germline ends came to 16 bases. The CDR3 totals 15 residues. CDR3 protein: CAIQGTGYSNQPQHF. The DNA for the CDR3 is TGTGCCATCCAGGGAACGGGGTATAGCAATCAGCCCCAGCATTTT.